This T cell receptor (beta chain) derives from a study of molecular identifiers for immune sequencing clone quantification. Libraries of naive CD8 cells were prepared from about 20,000 to 1,000,000 sorted cells using 10%, 30% or 50% RNA. Naive CD8 T cell sorting was performed on the CD8+CD4-CCR7+CD45RA+ phenotype. TCRdb reanalysed the PCR reads using MiXCR and keeps one entry per CDR3 protein. In the table there are about 510,000 distinct CDR3 sequences, about a fifth of which are singletons. General study findings and limits: Clones with over 20 RNA copies captured over 99% of effector molecules but under 1% of naive ones.

This clonotype was counted many times. Its cognate antigen is unknown. Trimming took 10 bases from V and 4 from J; bases not matched to a gene: 10. The CDR3 is made up of 15 amino acids. The germline CDR1 and CDR2 sequences are MDHEN and SYDVKM. Sequencing input: naive CD8+ T cells from blood, with Jurkat cell RNA spiked in. This sample's subset: FACS-sorted CD8+CD4-CCR7+CD45RA+ naive T cells. The chain combines TRBV28 with TRBJ1-5; TRBD1 matches 10 bases. The receptor comes from a human donor in good health. Some libraries in this study had Jurkat cell RNA spiked in. CDR3 bases: TGTGCCACCGAACAAGGGACAGGGGAAAATCAGCCCCAGCATTTT. It yields the protein CATEQGTGENQPQHF.